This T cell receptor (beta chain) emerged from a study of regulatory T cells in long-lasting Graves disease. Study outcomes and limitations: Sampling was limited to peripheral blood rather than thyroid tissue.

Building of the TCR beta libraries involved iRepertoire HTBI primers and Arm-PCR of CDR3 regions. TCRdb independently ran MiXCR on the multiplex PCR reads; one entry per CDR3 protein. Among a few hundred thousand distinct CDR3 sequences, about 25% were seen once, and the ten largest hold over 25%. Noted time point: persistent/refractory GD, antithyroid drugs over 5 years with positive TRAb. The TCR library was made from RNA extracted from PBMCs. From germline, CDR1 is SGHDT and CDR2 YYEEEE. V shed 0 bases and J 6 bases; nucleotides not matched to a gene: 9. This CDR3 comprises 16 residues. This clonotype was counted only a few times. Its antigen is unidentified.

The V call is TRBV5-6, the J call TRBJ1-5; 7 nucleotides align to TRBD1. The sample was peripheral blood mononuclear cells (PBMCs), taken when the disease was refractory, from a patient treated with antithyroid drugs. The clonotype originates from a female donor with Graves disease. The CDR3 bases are TGTGCCAGCAGCTTGGCCGCGACAGGGCGATCTCAGCCCCAGCATTTT. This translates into CASSLAATGRSQPQHF.